The 17 T cell receptor beta chains below come from one sample, sequenced in a study of T cells after yellow fever vaccination. TCRdb recomputed calls from the 5' RACE reads with MiXCR, one row per CDR3 protein. In the table there are 250,000 to 300,000 distinct CDR3 sequences, roughly 5.6% of which are singletons. Sequenced here: CD4+ T cells sorted from PBMCs, sampled on the day of the yellow fever booster vaccination. The receptors come from a man younger than 35 who received the YFV17D yellow fever vaccine.

This sequence joins TRBV20-1 and TRBJ2-5; TRBD1 aligns across 12 bases. CDR1 and CDR2 (germline): DFQATT, SNEGSKA (reference sequence). There are 13 residues in the CDR3. J lost 8 bases, V lost 4 bases, and 5 bases had no gene match. The chain's CDR3 is CSATGTGGDTQYF. CDR3 nucleotide sequence: TGCAGTGCTACCGGGACAGGGGGCGACACCCAGTACTTC.

This clonotype was seen a handful of times. J is TRBJ1-4 and V is TRBV30; possible D gene TRBD1, 5 bases. This CDR3 is 13 amino acids long. Germline CDR1 GTSNPN, CDR2 SVGIG (reference sequence). Trimming took 5 bases from V and 6 from J, leaving 13 bases between them. CDR3 amino acids: CAWGGTSDEKLFF. The CDR3 DNA reads TGTGCCTGGGGAGGGACCTCGGATGAAAAACTGTTTTTT. Combining the CDR3 with reference TRBV30 and TRBJ1-4 gives the whole variable domain SQTIHQWPATLVQPVGSPLSLECTVEGTSNPNLYWYRQAAGRGLQLLFYSVGIGQISSEVPQNLSASRPQDRQFILSSKKLLLSDSGFYLCAWGGTSDEKLFFGSGTQLSVL.

This clonotype was observed a handful of times. The chain links TRBV5-1 to TRBJ2-3; TRBD1 or TRBD2 may be the D gene (6 bases each). Germline CDR1 and CDR2: SGHRS and YFSETQ. This CDR3 region has 16 residues. Deletions cut 1 base from V and 2 bases from J, with 14 bases between. The CDR3 protein is CASSLSRGPYTDTQYF. DNA for the CDR3: TGCGCCAGCAGCTTGAGCCGGGGGCCCTACACAGATACGCAGTATTTT.

In its sample, this clonotype was seen a few times. The V gene is TRBV15, the J gene TRBJ2-3, with 8 bases fitting TRBD2. In germline, CDR1 is LNHNV, CDR2 YYDKDF (reference sequence). Trimming cost V 5 bases and J 4 bases; bases outside gene matches: 11. The CDR3 is 16 residues long. CDR3 nucleotides: TGTGCCACCAGCCGGGGGGCCAGCGGGGGATCAGATACGCAGTATTTT. This gives the protein CATSRGASGGSDTQYF.

The gene calls are TRBV7-9 and TRBJ1-2; D not resolved. V was trimmed by 5 bases and J by 6 bases, leaving 16 bases between them. Germline V gene lookup returns CDR1 SEHNR and CDR2 FQNEAQ (reference sequence). This CDR3 comprises 14 residues. The CDR3 reads CASSLWKGLDGYTF. The CDR3, as DNA: TGTGCCAGCAGCCTATGGAAAGGGTTGGATGGCTACACCTTC.

The DNA of the CDR3 is TGTGCCAGCAGTTGGAGGGGAGAGACCCAGTACTTC. It encodes CASSWRGETQYF. This sequence joins TRBV27 and TRBJ2-5; possibly TRBD2 for D (6 bases). V was pared by 4 bases and J by 4 bases, with 7 bases between. The CDR3 sequence is 12 residues long. Germline CDR1 and CDR2: MNHEY and SMNVEV (reference sequence).

This clonotype has at least ten counts. The genes are TRBV27 and TRBJ2-6; D is undetermined. The CDR3 is 14 residues long. V shed 4 bases and J shed 5 bases, with 9 bases lying between them. In germline, CDR1 is MNHEY, CDR2 SMNVEV (reference sequence). The DNA of the CDR3 is TGTGCCAGCAGTTCCCCACCTCGGGCCAACGTCCTGACTTTC. Its protein product is CASSSPPRANVLTF.

The rearrangement uses TRBV12-3 or TRBV12-4 and TRBJ2-3; D perhaps matches TRBD1 (6 bases). The CDR3 covers 16 residues. Trimming took 6 bases from V and 0 from J, leaving 16 bases between them. DNA for the CDR3: TGTGCCAGCAGGTCAGACAGGCCACCTAGCACAGATACGCAGTATTTT. It codes for CASRSDRPPSTDTQYF.

The J gene is TRBJ2-7, the V gene TRBV12-3 or TRBV12-4, with D maybe TRBD2 (5 bases). The CDR3 runs to 14 residues. V dropped 2 bases and J dropped 4 bases, with 12 bases sitting between them. The CDR3 DNA reads as TGTGCCAGCAGTTTAAGCAGCGGACCGTACGAGCAGTACGTC. Its translation: CASSLSSGPYEQYV.

The genes are TRBV2 and TRBJ2-3; 7 nucleotides align to TRBD1. The V gene end was trimmed by 7 bases and the J gene end by 2 bases; junction bases not matched to a gene: 3. Germline lookup yields CDR1 SNHLY and CDR2 FYNNEI. This CDR3 is 13 amino acids long. CDR3 in amino acids: CASKQGFTDTQYF. The CDR3 DNA sequence: TGTGCCAGCAAACAGGGGTTCACAGATACGCAGTATTTT.

This clonotype was detected a few times. The genes are TRBV7-9 and TRBJ2-1; the match to TRBD1 covers 8 bases. V lost 10 bases to trimming and J lost 4 bases; unmatched junction nucleotides: 6. Germline assignment: CDR1 SEHNR and CDR2 FQNEAQ (reference sequence). The CDR3 is 13 amino acids. The CDR3 DNA reads as TGTGCCATCGACAGGGGAGCTTACAATGAGCAGTTCTTC. Amino acids: CAIDRGAYNEQFF.

This clonotype was recorded a few times. This rearrangement joins TRBV5-4 to TRBJ2-3; 9 positions agree with TRBD1. The CDR3 is made up of 15 amino acids. The V and J ends lost 4 bases and 0 bases, in that order; junction bases with no gene match: 3. Per the germline V gene, CDR1 is SGHNT and CDR2 is YYREEE (reference sequence). In DNA form, the CDR3 reads TGTGCCAGCAGCGGGGACAGGGTGAGCACAGATACGCAGTATTTT. This codes for CASSGDRVSTDTQYF.

This clonotype appeared a few times. This chain links TRBV20-1 with TRBJ1-4, with D perhaps matching TRBD1 (6 bases). V gave up 0 bases and J gave up 3 bases, with 11 bases separating them. Germline CDR1 DFQATT, CDR2 SNEGSKA (reference sequence). The CDR3 has 15 residues. This CDR3 is CSARDTGQSNEKLFF. Here the CDR3 DNA reads TGCAGTGCTAGAGATACAGGACAGTCTAATGAAAAACTGTTTTTT.

The V call is TRBV20-1, the J call TRBJ2-2; D not resolved. CDR1 and CDR2 from the germline V gene are DFQATT and SNEGSKA (reference sequence). This CDR3 has 14 amino acids. The V end lost 5 bases, the J end lost 1 base, and 11 bases lay between the germline ends. The CDR3 DNA sequence: TGCAGTGCTTGGATGCGGAGGAACACCGGGGAGCTGTTTTTT. It encodes CSAWMRRNTGELFF.

This clonotype was seen many times. The rearrangement links TRBV5-1 to TRBJ1-5; D not resolved. From germline, CDR1 is SGHRS and CDR2 YFSETQ. Between the trimmed V and J ends, which lost 1 base and 7 bases, there was a span of 3 bases. The CDR3 length is 11 residues. CDR3 in amino acids: CASSLRQPQHF. The CDR3 DNA reads TGCGCCAGCAGCTTGAGGCAGCCCCAGCATTTT. Complete variable domain (other parts from reference TRBV5-1 and TRBJ1-5): KAGVTQTPRYLIKTRGQQVTLSCSPISGHRSVSWYQQTPGQGLQFLFEYFSETQRNKGNFPGRFSGRQFSNSRSEMNVSTLELGDSALYLCASSLRQPQHFGDGTRLSIL.

This clonotype turned up a few times. The chain uses TRBV10-2 and TRBJ1-3; D unresolved. This CDR3 is built from 15 residues. CDR1 and CDR2 from the germline V gene are WSHSY and SAAADI. V was pared by 5 bases and J by 3 bases, with 14 bases between. The CDR3 region is CASSLPFRGGNTIYF. The CDR3 DNA follows: TGCGCCAGCAGTCTCCCCTTCCGGGGTGGAAACACCATATATTTT.

This clonotype was counted many times. The chain is built from TRBV12-3 or TRBV12-4 and TRBJ2-2; D not resolved. This CDR3 comprises 12 residues. With 6 bases removed from V and 5 bases from J, the gap between germline ends came to 7 bases. CDR3 nucleotides: TGTGCCAGCAGGGGAAGGACCGGGGAGCTGTTTTTT. Its translation is CASRGRTGELFF.